This T cell receptor beta chain was sequenced during a study of regulatory T cells in long-lasting Graves disease. This clonotype was observed a few times. The time point was: newly diagnosed GD, antithyroid drugs for less than 3 months. PBMCs provided the RNA from which the TCR library was made. Through Arm-PCR of CDR3 regions and iRepertoire HTBI primers, TCR beta libraries were built. TCRdb fed the multiplex PCR reads into MiXCR, producing one record per CDR3 protein. The sample has 550,000 to 600,000 distinct CDR3 sequences, around 16% seen once. These data are also associated with another study on T cells in Graves' hyperthyroidism and ophthalmopathy. As reported in that work: Diagnoses rested on clinical symptoms, serum thyroxine and TRAb, thyroid ultrasound and orbital computed tomography. First-round RT-PCR targeting the TCR CDR3 was performed with the HTBI primer set. Expanded thyroid clonotypes (above 0.001) were mostly also found in blood.

This TCR was sampled from a man aged 18-30 years with Graves disease. The sequencing here drew on peripheral blood mononuclear cells (PBMCs), taken at new diagnosis, from a patient treated with antithyroid drugs.

The CDR3 DNA reads as TGCGCCAGCAGCCAAGATAGGCCCAGACTGATTTTAACTGAAGCTTTCTTT. It is translated as CASSQDRPRLILTEAFF. The chain uses TRBV4-1 and TRBJ1-1; D gene uncertain. V was cut by 0 bases and J by 5 bases, with 19 bases left in between. From germline, CDR1 is MGHRA and CDR2 YSYEKL. This CDR3 comprises 17 residues.